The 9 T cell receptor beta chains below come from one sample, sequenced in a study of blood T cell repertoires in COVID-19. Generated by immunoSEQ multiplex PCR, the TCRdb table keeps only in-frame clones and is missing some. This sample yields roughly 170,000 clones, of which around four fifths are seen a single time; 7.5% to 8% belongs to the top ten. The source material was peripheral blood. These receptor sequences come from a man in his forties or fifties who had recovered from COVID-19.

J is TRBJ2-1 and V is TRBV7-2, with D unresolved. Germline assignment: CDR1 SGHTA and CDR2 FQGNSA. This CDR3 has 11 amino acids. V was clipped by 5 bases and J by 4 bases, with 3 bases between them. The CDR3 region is CASSPYNEQFF. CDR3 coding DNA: TGTGCCAGCAGCCCTTACAATGAGCAGTTCTTC. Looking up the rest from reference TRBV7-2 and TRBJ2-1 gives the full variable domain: GAGVSQSPSNKVTEKGKDVELRCDPISGHTALYWYRQSLGQGLEFLIYFQGNSAPDKSGLPSDRFSAERTGGSVSTLTIQRTQQEDSAVYLCASSPYNEQFFGPGTRLTVL.

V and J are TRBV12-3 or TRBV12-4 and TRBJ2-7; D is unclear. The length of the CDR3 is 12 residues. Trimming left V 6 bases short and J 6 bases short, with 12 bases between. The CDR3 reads CASRSNAGEQYF. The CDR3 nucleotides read TGTGCCAGCAGATCGAACGCCGGCGAGCAGTACTTC.

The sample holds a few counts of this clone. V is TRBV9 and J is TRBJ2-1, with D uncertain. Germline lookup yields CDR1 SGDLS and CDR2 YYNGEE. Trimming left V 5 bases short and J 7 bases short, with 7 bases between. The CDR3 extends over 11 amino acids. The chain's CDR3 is CASSEANEQFF. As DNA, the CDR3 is TGTGCCAGCAGTGAGGCGAATGAGCAGTTCTTC.

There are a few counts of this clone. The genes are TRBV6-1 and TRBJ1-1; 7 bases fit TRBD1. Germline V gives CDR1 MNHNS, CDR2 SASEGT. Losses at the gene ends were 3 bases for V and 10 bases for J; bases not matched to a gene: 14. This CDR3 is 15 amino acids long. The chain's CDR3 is CASSERTGPNWGAFF. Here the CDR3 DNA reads TGTGCCAGCAGTGAGCGGACAGGTCCAAATTGGGGAGCTTTCTTT.

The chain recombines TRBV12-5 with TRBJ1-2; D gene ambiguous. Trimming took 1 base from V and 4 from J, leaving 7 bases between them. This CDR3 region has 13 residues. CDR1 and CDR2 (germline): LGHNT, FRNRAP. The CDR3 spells CASGLGGVYGYTF. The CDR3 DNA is TGTGCTAGTGGTTTGGGCGGGGTCTATGGCTACACCTTC.

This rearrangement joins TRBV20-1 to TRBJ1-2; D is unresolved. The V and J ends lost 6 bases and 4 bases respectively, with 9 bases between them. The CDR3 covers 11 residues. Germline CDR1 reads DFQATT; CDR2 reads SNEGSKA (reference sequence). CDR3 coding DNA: TGCAGTGCAACGGGGTTCTATGGCTACACCTTC. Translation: CSATGFYGYTF.

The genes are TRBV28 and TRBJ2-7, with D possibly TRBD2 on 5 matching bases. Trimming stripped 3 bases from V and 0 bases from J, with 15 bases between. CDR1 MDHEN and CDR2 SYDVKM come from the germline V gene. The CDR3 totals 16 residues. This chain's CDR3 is CASSFPRRGSSYEQYF. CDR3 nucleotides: TGTGCCAGCAGTTTCCCTCGACGGGGTAGCTCCTACGAGCAGTACTTC.

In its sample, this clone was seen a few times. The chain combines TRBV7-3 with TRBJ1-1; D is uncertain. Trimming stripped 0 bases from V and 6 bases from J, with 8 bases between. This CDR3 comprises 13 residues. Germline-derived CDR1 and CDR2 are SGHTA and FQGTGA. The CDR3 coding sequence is TGTGCCAGCAGCTTAACGGCAGGATCTGAAGCTTTCTTT. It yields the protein CASSLTAGSEAFF.

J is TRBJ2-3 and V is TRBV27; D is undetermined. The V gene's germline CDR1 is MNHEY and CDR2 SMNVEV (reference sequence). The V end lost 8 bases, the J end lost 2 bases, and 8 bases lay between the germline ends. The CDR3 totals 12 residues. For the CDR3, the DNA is TGTGCCAGCCGCACTTTCACAGATACGCAGTATTTT. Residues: CASRTFTDTQYF.